A single sample gave rise to the 4 T cell receptor beta chains below, sequenced in a study of molecular identifiers for immune sequencing clone quantification. From the PCR reads, TCRdb called clonotypes with MiXCR, one entry per CDR3 protein. The sample lists 490,000 or so distinct CDR3 sequences; around 23% were seen once. The source material was naive CD8+ T cells from blood, with Jurkat cell RNA spiked in. The subset denotes: FACS-sorted CD8+CD4-CCR7+CD45RA+ naive T cells. The receptors here all came from a human donor in good health. Some libraries in this study had Jurkat cell RNA spiked in.

This clonotype has more than one count but fewer than ten. The chain uses TRBV9 and TRBJ2-3; D gene ambiguous. The germline V and J ends were trimmed by 0 bases and 2 bases, with 10 bases remaining between them. Germline assignment: CDR1 SGDLS and CDR2 YYNGEE. The CDR3 length is 15 residues. The CDR3: CASSVGVLVTDTQYF. DNA for the CDR3: TGTGCCAGCAGCGTAGGGGTGCTGGTCACAGATACGCAGTATTTT.

A note on this clonotype: The junction does not match germline at one end; this may be a read error. The V gene is TRBV29-1, the J gene TRBJ2-7; 9 bases line up with TRBD1. CDR1 SQVTM and CDR2 ANQGSEA come from the germline V gene. This CDR3 comprises 12 residues. CDR3 sequence: CSVGTGGYERYF. In DNA form, the CDR3 reads TGCAGCGTTGGTACAGGGGGCTACGAGCGGTACTTC.

This clonotype was seen once. One junction end does not reproduce the germline sequence, and a read error may be involved. J is TRBJ1-6 and V is TRBV28, with D possibly matching TRBD1 (6 bases). CDR1 MDHEN and CDR2 SYDVKM come from the germline V gene. This CDR3 contains 15 residues. The CDR3 DNA is TGTGCCCGCAGTGATGCCAGGGGCCTTAATTCACCCCTCCACTTT. Translated, it gives CARSDARGLNSPLHF.

This clonotype was observed many times. The chain is built from TRBV3-1 and TRBJ1-6; unclear D gene. V dropped 11 bases and J dropped 3 bases, with 14 bases sitting between them. CDR1 LGHDT and CDR2 YNNKEL come from the germline V gene (reference sequence). CDR3 length: 14 residues. The CDR3 here is CASDAGFYNSPLHF. In nucleotides, the CDR3 is TGTGCCTCCGATGCGGGATTCTATAATTCACCCCTCCACTTT.